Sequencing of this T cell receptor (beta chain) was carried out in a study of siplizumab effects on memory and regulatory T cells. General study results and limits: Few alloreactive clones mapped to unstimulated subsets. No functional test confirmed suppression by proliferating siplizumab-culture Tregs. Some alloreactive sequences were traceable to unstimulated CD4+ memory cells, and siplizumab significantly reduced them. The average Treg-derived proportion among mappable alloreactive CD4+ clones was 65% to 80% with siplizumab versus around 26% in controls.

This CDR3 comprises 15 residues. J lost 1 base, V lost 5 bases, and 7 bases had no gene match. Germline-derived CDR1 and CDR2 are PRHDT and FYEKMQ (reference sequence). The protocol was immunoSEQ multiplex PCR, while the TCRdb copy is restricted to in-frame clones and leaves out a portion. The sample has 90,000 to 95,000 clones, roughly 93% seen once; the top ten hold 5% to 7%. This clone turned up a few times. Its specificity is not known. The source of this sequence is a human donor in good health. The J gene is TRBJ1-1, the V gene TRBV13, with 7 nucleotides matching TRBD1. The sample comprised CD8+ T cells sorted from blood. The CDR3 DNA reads TGTGCCAGCAGCCGAGGAGGACAGGAGAACACTGAAGCTTTCTTT. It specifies CASSRGGQENTEAFF.